This TCR beta chain was recovered during a study of cytomegalovirus exposure and HLA in healthy donors. From germline, CDR1 is MDHEN and CDR2 SYDVKM. V lost 4 bases to trimming and J lost 2 bases; unmatched junction nucleotides: 9. The CDR3 spans 17 residues. The PCR employed 60 Vbeta primers together with 13 Jbeta primers. TCRdb keeps only in-frame clones here, not all; method: immunoSEQ multiplex PCR. The sample holds 250,000 to 350,000 clones; around 86% are singletons and the top ten take 4%. The sample was PBMCs. This TCR was recovered from a middle-aged man in good health and CMV-seropositive. The chain links TRBV28 to TRBJ2-7; 12 positions match TRBD2. For the CDR3, the DNA is TGTGCCAGCAGTTACTCTCCGACTAGCGGGAGTCCCTACGAGCAGTACTTC. As protein: CASSYSPTSGSPYEQYF.